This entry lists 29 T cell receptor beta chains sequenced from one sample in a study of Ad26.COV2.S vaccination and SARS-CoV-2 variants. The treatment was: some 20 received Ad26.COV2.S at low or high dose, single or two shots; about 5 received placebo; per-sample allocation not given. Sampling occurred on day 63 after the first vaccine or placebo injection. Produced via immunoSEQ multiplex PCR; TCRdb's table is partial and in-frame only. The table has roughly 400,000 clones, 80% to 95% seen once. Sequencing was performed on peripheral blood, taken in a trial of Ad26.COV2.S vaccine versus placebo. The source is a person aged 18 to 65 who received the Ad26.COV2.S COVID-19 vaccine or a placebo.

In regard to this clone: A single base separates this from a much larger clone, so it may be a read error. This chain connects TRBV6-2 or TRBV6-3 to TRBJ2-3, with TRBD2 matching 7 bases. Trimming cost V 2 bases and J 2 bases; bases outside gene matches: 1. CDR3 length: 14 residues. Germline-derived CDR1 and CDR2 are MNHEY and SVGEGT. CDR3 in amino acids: CASSYGTTTDTQYF. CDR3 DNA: TGTGCCAGCAGTTACGGGACTACCACAGATACGCAGTATTTT.

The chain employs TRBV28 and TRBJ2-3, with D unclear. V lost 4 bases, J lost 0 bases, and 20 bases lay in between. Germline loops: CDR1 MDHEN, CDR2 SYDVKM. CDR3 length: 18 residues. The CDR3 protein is CASSSSAERPASTDTQYF. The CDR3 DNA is TGTGCCAGCAGTTCAAGCGCCGAACGGCCGGCTAGCACAGATACGCAGTATTTT.

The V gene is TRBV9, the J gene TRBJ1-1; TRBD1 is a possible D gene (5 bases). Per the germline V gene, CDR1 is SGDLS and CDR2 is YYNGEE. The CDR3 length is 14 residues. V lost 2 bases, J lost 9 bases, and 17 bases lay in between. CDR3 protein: CASSVQGGTDQAFF. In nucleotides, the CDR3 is TGTGCCAGCAGCGTCCAAGGTGGGACCGATCAAGCTTTCTTT.

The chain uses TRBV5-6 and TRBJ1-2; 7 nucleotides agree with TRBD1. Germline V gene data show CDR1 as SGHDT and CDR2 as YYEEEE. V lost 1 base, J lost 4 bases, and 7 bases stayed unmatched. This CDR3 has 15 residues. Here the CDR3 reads CASSLSGTEIYGYTF. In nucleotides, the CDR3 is TGTGCCAGCAGCTTGTCTGGGACAGAAATCTATGGCTACACCTTC.

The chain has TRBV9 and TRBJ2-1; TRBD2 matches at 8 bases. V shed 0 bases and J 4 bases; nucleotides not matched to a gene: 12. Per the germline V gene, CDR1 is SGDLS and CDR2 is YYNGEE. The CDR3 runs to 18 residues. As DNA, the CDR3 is TGTGCCAGCAGCGTAGTACCCCCCGGACTAGCCGAATACAATGAGCAGTTCTTC. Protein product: CASSVVPPGLAEYNEQFF.

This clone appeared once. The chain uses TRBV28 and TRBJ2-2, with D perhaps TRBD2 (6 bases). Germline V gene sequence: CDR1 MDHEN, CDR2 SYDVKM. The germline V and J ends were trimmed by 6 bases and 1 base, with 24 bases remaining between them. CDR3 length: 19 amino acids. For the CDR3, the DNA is TGTGCCAGCAGCGGCCCCTCCCCAAGGCTAGCGATGAACACCGGGGAGCTGTTTTTT. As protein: CASSGPSPRLAMNTGELFF.

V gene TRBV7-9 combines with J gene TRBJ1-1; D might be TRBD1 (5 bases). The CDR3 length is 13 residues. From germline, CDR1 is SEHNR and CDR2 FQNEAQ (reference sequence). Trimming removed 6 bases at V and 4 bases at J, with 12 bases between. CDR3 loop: CASRHPRGTEAFF. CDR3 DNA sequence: TGTGCCAGCAGGCACCCAAGGGGCACTGAAGCTTTCTTT. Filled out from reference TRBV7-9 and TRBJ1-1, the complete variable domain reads DTGVSQNPRHKITKRGQNVTFRCDPISEHNRLYWYRQTLGQGPEFLTYFQNEAQLEKSRLLSDRFSAERPKGSFSTLEIQRTEQGDSAMYLCASRHPRGTEAFFGQGTRLTVV.

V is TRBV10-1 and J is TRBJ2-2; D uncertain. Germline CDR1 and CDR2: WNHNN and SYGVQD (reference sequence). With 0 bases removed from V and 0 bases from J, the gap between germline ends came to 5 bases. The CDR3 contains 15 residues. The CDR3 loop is CASSESPTNTGELFF. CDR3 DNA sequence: TGCGCCAGCAGTGAGTCGCCGACGAACACCGGGGAGCTGTTTTTT.

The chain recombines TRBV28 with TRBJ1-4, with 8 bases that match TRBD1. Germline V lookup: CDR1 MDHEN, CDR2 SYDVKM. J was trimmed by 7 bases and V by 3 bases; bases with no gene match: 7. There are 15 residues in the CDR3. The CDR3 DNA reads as TGTGCCAGCAGTTTCTACGGGACAGGTTTTGAAAAACTGTTTTTT. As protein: CASSFYGTGFEKLFF.

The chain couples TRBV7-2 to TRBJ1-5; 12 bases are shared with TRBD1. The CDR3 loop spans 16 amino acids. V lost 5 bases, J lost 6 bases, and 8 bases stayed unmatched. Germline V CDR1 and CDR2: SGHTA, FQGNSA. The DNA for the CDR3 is TGTGCCAGCAGCGTCGGGACAGGGGGCGTCGGTCAGCCCCAGCATTTT. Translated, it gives CASSVGTGGVGQPQHF.

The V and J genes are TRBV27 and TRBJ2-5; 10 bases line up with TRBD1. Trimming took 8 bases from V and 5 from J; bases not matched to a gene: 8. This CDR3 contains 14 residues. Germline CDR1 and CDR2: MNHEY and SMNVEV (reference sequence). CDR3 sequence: CASRDRGKGETQYF. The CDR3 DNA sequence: TGTGCCAGCCGGGACAGGGGAAAGGGGGAGACCCAGTACTTC.

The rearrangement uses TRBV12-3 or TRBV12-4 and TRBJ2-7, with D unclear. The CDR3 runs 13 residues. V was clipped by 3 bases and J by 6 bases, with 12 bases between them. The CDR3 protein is CASSFWAASEQYF. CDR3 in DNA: TGTGCCAGCAGTTTTTGGGCAGCCAGCGAGCAGTACTTC.

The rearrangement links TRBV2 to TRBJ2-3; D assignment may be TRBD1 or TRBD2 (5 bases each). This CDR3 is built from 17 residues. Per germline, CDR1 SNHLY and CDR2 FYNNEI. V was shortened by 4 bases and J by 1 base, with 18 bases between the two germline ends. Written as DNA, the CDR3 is TGTGCCAGCAGTGTTGGGGGTTTGACCCTACGCACAGATACGCAGTATTTT. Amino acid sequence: CASSVGGLTLRTDTQYF.

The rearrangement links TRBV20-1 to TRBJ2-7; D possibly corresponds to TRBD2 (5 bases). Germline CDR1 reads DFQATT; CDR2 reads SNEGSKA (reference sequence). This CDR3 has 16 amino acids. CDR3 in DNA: TGCAGCGCGAGTGGTCGTCCGTCTAGCAACCCCTACGAGCAGTACTTC. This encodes CSASGRPSSNPYEQYF.

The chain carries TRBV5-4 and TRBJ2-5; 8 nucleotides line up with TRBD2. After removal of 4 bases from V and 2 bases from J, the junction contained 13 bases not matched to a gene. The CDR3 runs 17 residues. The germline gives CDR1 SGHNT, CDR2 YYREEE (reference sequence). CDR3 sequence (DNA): TGTGCCAGCAGCCCTAAACACGATAGCGGGGAACAAGAGACCCAGTACTTC. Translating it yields CASSPKHDSGEQETQYF. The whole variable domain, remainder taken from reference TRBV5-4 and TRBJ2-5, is ETGVTQSPTHLIKTRGQQVTLRCSSQSGHNTVSWYQQALGQGPQFIFQYYREEENGRGNFPPRFSGLQFPNYSSELNVNALELDDSALYLCASSPKHDSGEQETQYFGPGTRLLVL.

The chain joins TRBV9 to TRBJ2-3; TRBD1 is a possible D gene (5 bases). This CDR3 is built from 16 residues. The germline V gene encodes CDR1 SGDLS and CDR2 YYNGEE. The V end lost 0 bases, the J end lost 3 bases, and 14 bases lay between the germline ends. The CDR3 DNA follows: TGTGCCAGCAGCGTAGAGTATTCAGGGTATACAGATACGCAGTATTTT. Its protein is CASSVEYSGYTDTQYF. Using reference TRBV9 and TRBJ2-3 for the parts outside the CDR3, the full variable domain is DSGVTQTPKHLITATGQRVTLRCSPRSGDLSVYWYQQSLDQGLQFLIQYYNGEERAKGNILERFSAQQFPDLHSELNLSSLELGDSALYFCASSVEYSGYTDTQYFGPGTRLTVL.

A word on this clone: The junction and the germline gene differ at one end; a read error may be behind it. DNA for the CDR3: TGTGCCTGGGGCGGGACTAGCAGAGATACGCAGTATTTT. Protein sequence: CAWGGTSRDTQYF. This rearrangement joins TRBV30 to TRBJ2-3; 9 bases map to TRBD2. The CDR3 sequence is 13 residues long. Germline loops: CDR1 GTSNPN, CDR2 SVGIG (reference sequence).

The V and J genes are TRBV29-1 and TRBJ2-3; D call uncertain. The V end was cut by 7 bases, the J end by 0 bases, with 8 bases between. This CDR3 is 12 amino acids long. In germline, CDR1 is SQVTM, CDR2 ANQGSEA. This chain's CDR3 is CSGKGSTDTQYF. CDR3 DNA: TGCAGCGGGAAAGGGAGCACAGATACGCAGTATTTT.

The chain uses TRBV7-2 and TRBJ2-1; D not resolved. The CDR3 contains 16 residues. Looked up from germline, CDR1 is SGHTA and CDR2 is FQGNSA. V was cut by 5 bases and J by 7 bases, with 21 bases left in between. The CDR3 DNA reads TGTGCCAGCAGCCTCCTCCCCCCCTCATTAGTGAATGAGCAGTTCTTC. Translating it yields CASSLLPPSLVNEQFF.

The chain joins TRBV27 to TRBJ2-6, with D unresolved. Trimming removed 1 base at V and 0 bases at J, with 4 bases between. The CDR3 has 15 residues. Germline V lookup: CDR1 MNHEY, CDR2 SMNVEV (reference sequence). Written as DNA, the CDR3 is TGTGCCAGCAGTTTATGGAGCTCTGGGGCCAACGTCCTGACTTTC. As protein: CASSLWSSGANVLTF.

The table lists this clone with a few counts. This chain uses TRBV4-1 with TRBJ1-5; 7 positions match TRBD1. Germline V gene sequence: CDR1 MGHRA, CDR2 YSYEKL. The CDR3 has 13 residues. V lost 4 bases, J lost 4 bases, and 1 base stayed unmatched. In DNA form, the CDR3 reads TGCGCCAGCAGCCGGGACAGTAATCAGCCCCAGCATTTT. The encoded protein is CASSRDSNQPQHF.

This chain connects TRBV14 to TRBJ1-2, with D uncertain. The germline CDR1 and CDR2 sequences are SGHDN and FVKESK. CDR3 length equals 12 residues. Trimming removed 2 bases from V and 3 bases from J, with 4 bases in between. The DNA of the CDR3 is TGTGCCAGCAGCCAAAATTACTATGGCTACACCTTC. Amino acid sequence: CASSQNYYGYTF.

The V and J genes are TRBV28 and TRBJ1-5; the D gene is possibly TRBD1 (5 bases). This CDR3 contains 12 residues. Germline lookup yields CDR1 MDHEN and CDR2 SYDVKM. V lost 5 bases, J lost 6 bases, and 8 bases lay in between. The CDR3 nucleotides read TGTGCCAGCAGTGACAGCGGTCAGCCCCAGCATTTT. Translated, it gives CASSDSGQPQHF.

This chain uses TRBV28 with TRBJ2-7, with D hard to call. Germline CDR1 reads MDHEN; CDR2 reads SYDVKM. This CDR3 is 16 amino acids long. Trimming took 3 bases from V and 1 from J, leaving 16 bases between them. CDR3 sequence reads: CASSLLRFKRSYEQYF. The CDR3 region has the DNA TGTGCCAGCAGTTTGCTTAGGTTTAAGAGGTCCTACGAGCAGTACTTC.

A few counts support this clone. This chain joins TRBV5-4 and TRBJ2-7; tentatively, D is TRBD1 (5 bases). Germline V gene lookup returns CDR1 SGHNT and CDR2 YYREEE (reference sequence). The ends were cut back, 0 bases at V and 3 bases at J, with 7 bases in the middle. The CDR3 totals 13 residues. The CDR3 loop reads CASSLVGDYEQYF. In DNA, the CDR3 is TGTGCCAGCAGCTTGGTAGGGGACTACGAGCAGTACTTC.

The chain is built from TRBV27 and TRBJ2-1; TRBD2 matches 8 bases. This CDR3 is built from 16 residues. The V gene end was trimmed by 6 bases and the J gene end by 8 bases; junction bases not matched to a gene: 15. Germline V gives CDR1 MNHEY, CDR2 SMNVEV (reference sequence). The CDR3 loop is CASSRGVGTSNHEQFF. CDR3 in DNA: TGTGCCAGCAGCCGAGGGGTCGGGACTAGTAATCATGAGCAGTTCTTC.

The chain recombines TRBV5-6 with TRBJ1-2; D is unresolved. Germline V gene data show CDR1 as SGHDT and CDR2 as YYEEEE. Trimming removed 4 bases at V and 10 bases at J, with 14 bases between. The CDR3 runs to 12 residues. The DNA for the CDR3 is TGTGCCAGCAGCGAAGCAGAGTATTACTACACCTTC. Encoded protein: CASSEAEYYYTF.

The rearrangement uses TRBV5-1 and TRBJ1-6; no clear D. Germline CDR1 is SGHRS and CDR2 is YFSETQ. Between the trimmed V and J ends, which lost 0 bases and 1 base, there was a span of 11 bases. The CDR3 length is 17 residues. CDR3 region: CASSLAPVESYNSPLHF. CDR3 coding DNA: TGCGCCAGCAGCTTGGCCCCAGTAGAGTCCTATAATTCACCCCTCCACTTT.

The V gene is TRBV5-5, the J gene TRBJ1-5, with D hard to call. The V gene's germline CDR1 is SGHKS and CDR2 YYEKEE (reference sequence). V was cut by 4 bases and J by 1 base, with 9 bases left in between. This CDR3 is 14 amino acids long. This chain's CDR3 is CASSTDTSNQPQHF. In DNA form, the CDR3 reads TGTGCCAGCAGCACCGACACCAGCAATCAGCCCCAGCATTTT.